The next 17 T cell receptor beta chains were all read from a single sample in a study of T-cell reconstitution after alpha-beta-depleted transplantation in children. The TCRbeta library incorporated unique molecular identifiers. TCRdb itself ran the PCR reads through MiXCR, one entry per CDR3 protein. The sample carries fewer than 550,000 distinct CDR3 sequences, roughly a tenth recorded once. The sample in question was PBMCs from the stem cell graft donor, obtained from the stem cell graft. The receptor source for this set is a human donor who donated a stem cell graft to a child with acute myeloid leukemia.

The chain links TRBV12-3 or TRBV12-4 to TRBJ1-5; D remains ambiguous. The length of the CDR3 is 16 residues. V was trimmed by 2 bases and J by 4 bases, leaving 15 bases between them. The CDR3 loop reads CASSLRHREANQPQHF. In DNA form, the CDR3 reads TGTGCCAGCAGTTTAAGACACCGGGAGGCAAATCAGCCCCAGCATTTT.

The CDR3 DNA follows: TGTGCCAGCAGCGTCCAACTTTGGGGTAGCTCCTACAATGAGCAGTTCTTC. Protein: CASSVQLWGSSYNEQFF. This rearrangement joins TRBV7-8 to TRBJ2-1; D remains ambiguous. V shed 5 bases and J shed 0 bases, with 17 bases lying between them. The CDR3 runs to 17 residues. From germline, CDR1 is SGHVS and CDR2 FQNEAQ.

This clonotype was detected a few times. The chain combines TRBV7-8 with TRBJ2-7; tentative D call: TRBD1 (5 bases). The V gene's germline CDR1 is SGHVS and CDR2 FQNEAQ. The V end was cut by 5 bases, the J end by 2 bases, with 13 bases between. The CDR3 spans 14 residues. CDR3 in amino acids: CASSAVRGAYEQYV. The CDR3 DNA sequence: TGTGCCAGCAGCGCTGTAAGGGGTGCCTACGAGCAGTACGTC.

The rearrangement links TRBV25-1 to TRBJ2-7; D remains ambiguous. The germline CDR1 and CDR2 sequences are MGHDK and SYGVNS. Deletions cut 10 bases from V and 4 bases from J, with 11 bases between. This CDR3 contains 11 residues. The DNA for the CDR3 is TGTGCCACCGAGCCTTTATACGAGCAGTACGTC. It encodes CATEPLYEQYV.

The genes are TRBV29-1 and TRBJ1-2; TRBD1 agrees at 9 bases. Looked up from germline, CDR1 is SQVTM and CDR2 is ANQGSEA. The ends lost 4 bases at V and 7 bases at J; junction bases unmatched: 7. This CDR3 has 13 residues. The CDR3 is CSVGNRDRAGYTF. CDR3 DNA: TGCAGCGTTGGGAACCGGGACAGGGCTGGCTACACCTTC.

This clonotype was detected a few times. The J gene is TRBJ2-1, the V gene TRBV20-1; D unclear. CDR3 size: 13 residues. The V and J ends lost 1 base and 6 bases respectively, with 10 bases between them. Germline assignment: CDR1 DFQATT and CDR2 SNEGSKA (reference sequence). CDR3 DNA: TGCAGTGCTAGAGGACCCGGGCGCAATGAGCAGTTCTTC. Translation gives CSARGPGRNEQFF.

This sequence joins TRBV25-1 and TRBJ1-4, with D uncertain. The CDR3 runs to 10 residues. Trimming cost V 5 bases and J 8 bases, with 3 bases left between them. Germline V lookup: CDR1 MGHDK, CDR2 SYGVNS. The CDR3 here is CASSHEKLFF. The CDR3, as DNA: TGTGCCAGCAGTCACGAAAAACTGTTTTTT. The whole variable domain, remainder taken from reference TRBV25-1 and TRBJ1-4, is EADIYQTPRYLVIGTGKKITLECSQTMGHDKMYWYQQDPGMELHLIHYSYGVNSTEKGDLSSESTVSRIRTEHFPLTLESARPSHTSQYLCASSHEKLFFGSGTQLSVL.

The CDR3 is CSARRGLAGVTDTQYF. CDR3 DNA: TGCAGTGCTAGACGGGGACTAGCGGGGGTCACAGATACGCAGTATTTT. J is TRBJ2-3 and V is TRBV20-1; 14 nucleotides match TRBD2. Trimming cost V 2 bases and J 2 bases; bases outside gene matches: 3. Per the germline V gene, CDR1 is DFQATT and CDR2 is SNEGSKA (reference sequence). The CDR3 loop spans 16 amino acids.

The rearrangement links TRBV7-9 to TRBJ2-7; 10 bases fit TRBD1. Germline V gene sequence: CDR1 SEHNR, CDR2 FQNEAQ (reference sequence). The trim removed 5 bases at V and 1 base at J, leaving 5 bases unmatched. The CDR3 spans 15 residues. Here the CDR3 reads CASSNTDRGSYEQYV. As DNA, the CDR3 is TGTGCCAGCAGCAACACGGACAGGGGGTCCTACGAGCAGTACGTC.

In its sample, this clonotype was seen a few times. The chain has TRBV2 and TRBJ2-2, with 10 nucleotides matching TRBD1. With 6 bases clipped from V and 4 bases from J, the junction kept 8 bases outside the gene matches. Germline loops: CDR1 SNHLY, CDR2 FYNNEI. This CDR3 comprises 16 residues. The chain's CDR3 is CASRMGQGLGTGELFF. In DNA form, the CDR3 reads TGTGCCAGCAGAATGGGACAGGGGCTGGGCACCGGGGAGCTGTTTTTT.

The table lists this clonotype with a few counts. The chain is built from TRBV6-1 and TRBJ1-1; 8 nucleotides align to TRBD1. V shed 6 bases, J shed 3 bases, and the junction held 9 bases outside the gene matches. In germline, CDR1 is MNHNS, CDR2 SASEGT. The CDR3 is 15 residues long. As DNA, the CDR3 is TGTGCCAGCAGACGGGACAGGAGAAAGGACACTGAAGCTTTCTTT. This sequence encodes CASRRDRRKDTEAFF.

Only a few counts were recorded for this clonotype. The V and J genes are TRBV7-2 and TRBJ2-1, with TRBD1 matching over 8 bases. Germline V gene sequence: CDR1 SGHTA, CDR2 FQGNSA. This CDR3 spans 14 amino acids. V gave up 10 bases and J gave up 9 bases; unmatched junction bases: 14. Written as DNA, the CDR3 is TGTGCCACCGCAGGGGGCCGAGACAGTGGTGAGCAGTTCTTC. Its protein is CATAGGRDSGEQFF.

J is TRBJ2-1 and V is TRBV12-3 or TRBV12-4, with D maybe TRBD2 (6 bases). Deletions cut 7 bases from V and 7 bases from J, with 11 bases between. The CDR3 consists of 12 residues. The CDR3 DNA sequence: TGTGCCAGCAATTCACTAGCTAATGAGCAGTTCTTC. Amino acid sequence: CASNSLANEQFF.

In this sample, this clonotype turned up a few times. CDR3 loop: CASSSTPGSYEQYV. Written as DNA, the CDR3 is TGCGCCAGCAGCTCCACCCCCGGTTCCTACGAGCAGTACGTC. The chain joins TRBV5-1 to TRBJ2-7; D unresolved. CDR1 is SGHRS and CDR2 is YFSETQ in the germline V gene. V gave up 3 bases and J gave up 1 base, with 11 bases separating them. This CDR3 contains 14 residues.

This clonotype was recorded many times. The chain couples TRBV20-1 to TRBJ2-5; D is perhaps TRBD2 (7 bases). CDR1 is DFQATT and CDR2 is SNEGSKA in the germline V gene (reference sequence). The CDR3 is 14 amino acids. V lost 6 bases to trimming and J lost 5 bases, with 19 bases between them. In nucleotides, the CDR3 is TGCAGTGCGGCAGGGGCCGGGAGGTCGGAGACCCAGTACTTC. It codes for CSAAGAGRSETQYF.

The rearrangement joins TRBV30 to TRBJ2-7, with a weak D call TRBD1 (5 bases). V dropped 0 bases and J dropped 4 bases, with 10 bases sitting between them. CDR1 and CDR2 from the germline V gene are GTSNPN and SVGIG (reference sequence). The CDR3 loop spans 13 amino acids. The CDR3 DNA follows: TGTGCCTGGAGTGTAGGGGCGAGGTACGAGCAGTACGTC. Amino acids: CAWSVGARYEQYV.

This clonotype turned up a few times. A much larger clone lies a single base off, so this may be a read error. The chain has TRBV5-1 and TRBJ2-2; possible D gene TRBD1, 6 bases. V dropped 0 bases and J dropped 5 bases, with 11 bases sitting between them. Looked up from germline, CDR1 is SGHRS and CDR2 is YFSETQ. The CDR3 consists of 15 residues. The CDR3 sequence is CASSLDPGVTGELFF. The DNA for the CDR3 is TGCGCCAGCAGCTTGGATCCAGGGGTGACCGGGGAGCTGTTTTTT.